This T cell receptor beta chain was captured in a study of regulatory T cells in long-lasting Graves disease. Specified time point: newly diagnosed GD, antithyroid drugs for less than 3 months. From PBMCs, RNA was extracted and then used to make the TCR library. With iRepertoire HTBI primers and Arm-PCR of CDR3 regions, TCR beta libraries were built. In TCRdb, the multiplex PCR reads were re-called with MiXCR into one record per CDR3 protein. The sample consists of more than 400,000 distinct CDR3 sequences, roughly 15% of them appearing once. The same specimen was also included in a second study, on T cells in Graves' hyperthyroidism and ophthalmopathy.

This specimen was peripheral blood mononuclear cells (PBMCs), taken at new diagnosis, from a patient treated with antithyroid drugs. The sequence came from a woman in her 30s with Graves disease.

CDR3 sequence (DNA): TGCGCCAGCAGCTTAGCGCACCTGGGGGCAGGTCCGTACCAAGAGACCCAGTACTTC. This encodes CASSLAHLGAGPYQETQYF. The chain couples TRBV5-1 to TRBJ2-5; perhaps TRBD1 as D (6 bases). The CDR3 runs 19 residues. Germline-derived CDR1 and CDR2 are SGHRS and YFSETQ. With 2 bases removed from V and 0 bases from J, the gap between germline ends came to 23 bases.